Detailed here is one TCR beta chain. The antigen remains unidentified. The data are from a study of T cell responses to AZD1222 COVID-19 vaccine. Overall study findings and caveats: The donor group comprised mostly white British people and more females; the analysis possibly underestimated clonal diversity.

Trimming removed 6 bases from V and 4 bases from J; junction bases left unmatched: 7. CDR1 MNHEY and CDR2 SVGAGI come from the germline V gene. The CDR3 runs to 15 residues. Sequencing used immunoSEQ multiplex PCR; TCRdb keeps in-frame clones, though not all of them. The data contain about 140,000 clones, about 91% of them singletons. The rearrangement joins TRBV6-5 to TRBJ2-1; 9 positions agree with TRBD1. The origin of this receptor is an adult in good health. The sequencing here drew on peripheral blood, taken on day 0 of AZD1222 vaccination. The CDR3 nucleotides are TGTGCCAGCAGCCCGGGACAGGGTAGATACAATGAGCAGTTCTTC. Translation: CASSPGQGRYNEQFF.